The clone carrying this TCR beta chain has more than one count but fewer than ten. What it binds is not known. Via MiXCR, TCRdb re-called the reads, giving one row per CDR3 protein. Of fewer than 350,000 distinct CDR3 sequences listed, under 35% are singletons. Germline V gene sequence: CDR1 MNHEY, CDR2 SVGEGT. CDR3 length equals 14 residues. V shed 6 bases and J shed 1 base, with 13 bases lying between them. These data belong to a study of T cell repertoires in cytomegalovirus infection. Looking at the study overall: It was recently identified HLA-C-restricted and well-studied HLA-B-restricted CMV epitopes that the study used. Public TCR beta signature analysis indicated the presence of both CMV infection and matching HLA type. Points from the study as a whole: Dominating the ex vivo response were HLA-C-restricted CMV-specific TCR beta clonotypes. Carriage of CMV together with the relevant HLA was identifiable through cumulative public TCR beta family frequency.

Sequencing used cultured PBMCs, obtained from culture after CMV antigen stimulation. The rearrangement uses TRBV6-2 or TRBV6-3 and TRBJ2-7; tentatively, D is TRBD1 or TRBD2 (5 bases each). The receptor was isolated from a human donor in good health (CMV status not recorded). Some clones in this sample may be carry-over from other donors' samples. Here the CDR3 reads CASSQLGVSYEQYF. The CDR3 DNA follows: TGTGCCAGCAGCCAACTGGGGGTATCCTACGAGCAGTACTTC.